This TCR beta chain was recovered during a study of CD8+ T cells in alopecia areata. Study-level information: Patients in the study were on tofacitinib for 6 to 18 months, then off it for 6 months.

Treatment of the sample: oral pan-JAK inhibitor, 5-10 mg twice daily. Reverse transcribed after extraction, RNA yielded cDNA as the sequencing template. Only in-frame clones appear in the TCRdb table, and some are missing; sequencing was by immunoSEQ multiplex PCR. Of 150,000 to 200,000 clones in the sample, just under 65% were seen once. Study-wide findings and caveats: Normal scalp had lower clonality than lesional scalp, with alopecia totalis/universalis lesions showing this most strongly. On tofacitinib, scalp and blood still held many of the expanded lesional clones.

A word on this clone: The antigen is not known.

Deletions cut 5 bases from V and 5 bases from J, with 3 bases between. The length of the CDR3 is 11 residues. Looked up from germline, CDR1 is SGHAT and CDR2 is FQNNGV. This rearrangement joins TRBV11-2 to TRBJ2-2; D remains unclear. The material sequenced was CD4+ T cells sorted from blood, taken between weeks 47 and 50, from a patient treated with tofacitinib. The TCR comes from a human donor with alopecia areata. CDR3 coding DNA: TGTGCCAGCAGCATTACCGGGGAGCTGTTTTTT. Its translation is CASSITGELFF.